Presented here are 9 T cell receptor beta chains from one specimen sequenced in a study of T-cell memory formation after mild COVID-19 (dated by TCRdb to 2020 to 2023). Receptors were amplified or captured by 5' RACE. Sequencing relied on an Illumina NovaSeq 6000. TCRdb applied fastp at Q25 and MiXCR to the public reads, then kept only in-frame beta chains. Every CDR3 protein is listed once, alongside the most common genes and DNA of its rows. In this sample the table shows more than 25,000 distinct CDR3 sequences, 15% to 20% of which occur a single time. The leading ten clones occupy 1.3% to 1.5% of the sample. Sequencing was carried out using PBMCs or a T cell subset sorted from them (not recorded which). The receptor set was obtained from an adult who had mild COVID-19 (a few samples of this study predate the infection). The sample titles of this study are shuffled in the database, so cell type and time point are left out.

This clonotype was seen repeatedly, ten times or more. V and J are TRBV30 and TRBJ2-2, with TRBD2 matching 12 bases. Germline CDR1 reads GTSNPN; CDR2 reads SVGIG (reference sequence). This CDR3 has 15 amino acids. Trimming cost V 4 bases and J 5 bases; bases outside gene matches: 5. Here the CDR3 reads CAWKETSGRTGELFF. The CDR3 nucleotides read TGTGCCTGGAAGGAGACTAGCGGGAGAACCGGGGAGCTGTTTTTT.

This clonotype was counted ten times or more. The chain has TRBV7-3 and TRBJ2-1, with TRBD1 identical over 9 bases. V dropped 5 bases and J dropped 5; count of bases not matched to a gene: 10. From germline, CDR1 is SGHTA and CDR2 FQGTGA. The CDR3 contains 16 residues. CDR3 DNA: TGTGCCAGCAGCCCACAGGGGGCCCTAACTAACAATGAGCAGTTCTTC. It specifies CASSPQGALTNNEQFF.

This clonotype was seen repeatedly, ten times or more. The V call is TRBV5-6, the J call TRBJ1-1, with D unclear. V was clipped by 2 bases and J by 3 bases, with 8 bases between them. The CDR3 spans 13 residues. In germline, CDR1 is SGHDT, CDR2 YYEEEE. The CDR3 reads CASSFGRDTEAFF. The CDR3, as DNA: TGTGCCAGCAGCTTTGGAAGGGACACTGAAGCTTTCTTT.

This clonotype was observed many times. The rearrangement joins TRBV12-3 or TRBV12-4 to TRBJ2-3; TRBD2 matches 10 bases. The CDR3 is 19 residues long. The ends lost 5 bases at V and 0 bases at J; junction bases unmatched: 14. The CDR3 nucleotides read TGTGCCAGCAGTGGTCTGGTAGCGGGAGGTCGCACTAGCACAGATACGCAGTATTTT. This codes for CASSGLVAGGRTSTDTQYF.

Many counts were recorded for this clonotype. The CDR3 DNA reads as TGTGCCAGCAGGCCGGGAAGGGGGACCTCTGGGGCCAACGTCCTGACTTTC. This translates into CASRPGRGTSGANVLTF. The chain carries TRBV5-6 and TRBJ2-6; D may be TRBD1 (6 bases). Germline lookup yields CDR1 SGHDT and CDR2 YYEEEE. The V gene lost 5 bases and the J gene lost 0 bases, with 15 bases spanning the gap. The CDR3 length is 17 residues. The variable domain in full, completed from reference TRBV5-6 and TRBJ2-6, reads DAGVTQSPTHLIKTRGQQVTLRCSPKSGHDTVSWYQQALGQGPQFIFQYYEEEERQRGNFPDRFSGHQFPNYSSELNVNALLLGDSALYLCASRPGRGTSGANVLTFGAGSRLTVL.

On this clonotype itself: At one boundary the junction diverges from the germline segment, which might be a read error. The genes are TRBV7-9 and TRBJ2-3; D is possibly TRBD1 (6 bases). In germline, CDR1 is SEHNR, CDR2 FQNEAQ (reference sequence). The CDR3 sequence is 12 residues long. The CDR3 bases are TGTGCCAGCAGCAAACAGGGAGATACGCAGTCTTTT. It codes for CASSKQGDTQSF. The whole variable domain, filled in from reference TRBV7-9 and TRBJ2-3, reads DTGVSQNPRHKITKRGQNVTFRCDPISEHNRLYWYRQTLGQGPEFLTYFQNEAQLEKSRLLSDRFSAERPKGSFSTLEIQRTEQGDSAMYLCASSKQGDTQSFGPGTRLTVL.

This clonotype occurred many times. This rearrangement joins TRBV9 to TRBJ1-5; the match to TRBD1 covers 7 bases. Germline-derived CDR1 and CDR2 are SGDLS and YYNGEE. V dropped 3 bases and J dropped 3; count of bases not matched to a gene: 3. This CDR3 contains 14 residues. The CDR3 loop is CASSATGDNQPQHF. CDR3 DNA sequence: TGTGCCAGCAGCGCCACAGGGGACAATCAGCCCCAGCATTTT.

The chain links TRBV7-6 to TRBJ2-7; D unclear. CDR1 and CDR2 from the germline V gene are SGHVS and FNYEAQ. V was trimmed by 1 base and J by 2 bases, leaving 9 bases between them. The length of the CDR3 is 14 residues. Here the CDR3 reads CASSLEAATYEQYF. The CDR3 region has the DNA TGTGCCAGCAGCTTAGAGGCAGCCACCTACGAGCAGTACTTC.

J is TRBJ1-1 and V is TRBV3-1, with D tentatively TRBD1 (6 bases). Germline lookup yields CDR1 LGHDT and CDR2 YNNKEL (reference sequence). V was trimmed by 1 base and J by 1 base, leaving 7 bases between them. The CDR3 is 14 amino acids. CDR3 DNA: TGTGCCAGCAGCCAAGGACAGGAGAACACTGAAGCTTTCTTT. Translated, it gives CASSQGQENTEAFF.